The next 19 T cell receptor beta chains were all read from a single sample in a study of Ad26.COV2.S vaccination and SARS-CoV-2 variants. The treatment denotes: about 20 received Ad26.COV2.S at low or high dose, single or two shots; several received placebo; per-sample allocation not given. Samples analyzed were those drawn on day 63 after the first vaccine or placebo injection. Sequencing used immunoSEQ multiplex PCR; TCRdb keeps in-frame clones, though not all of them. The sample lists roughly 500,000 clones; around nine tenths were seen once. This specimen consisted of peripheral blood, obtained in a trial of Ad26.COV2.S vaccine versus placebo. These receptors were obtained from a person aged 18-65 years who received the Ad26.COV2.S COVID-19 vaccine or a placebo.

The rearrangement links TRBV9 to TRBJ2-2; possibly TRBD1 or TRBD2 for D (5 bases each). Trimming took 1 base from V and 4 from J, leaving 11 bases between them. This CDR3 comprises 15 residues. CDR1 and CDR2 (germline): SGDLS, YYNGEE. CDR3 sequence reads: CASSVWGRGTGELFF. As DNA, the CDR3 is TGTGCCAGCAGCGTATGGGGGAGAGGCACCGGGGAGCTGTTTTTT.

The chain combines TRBV7-2 with TRBJ1-6, with 11 bases matching TRBD1. CDR1 and CDR2 from the germline V gene are SGHTA and FQGNSA. This CDR3 comprises 15 residues. The V and J ends lost 5 bases and 10 bases, in that order; junction bases with no gene match: 7. CDR3 coding DNA: TGTGCCAGCAGCGGTGGACAGGGGGCTGAATCACCCCTCCACTTT. Protein product: CASSGGQGAESPLHF.

The gene calls are TRBV6-5 and TRBJ1-1; a weak D match, TRBD1 (5 bases). V was shortened by 2 bases and J by 4 bases, with 11 bases between the two germline ends. The CDR3 loop spans 14 amino acids. From germline, CDR1 is MNHEY and CDR2 SVGAGI. CDR3 protein: CASSYRGGGTEAFF. The CDR3, as DNA: TGTGCCAGCAGTTACCGGGGGGGTGGCACTGAAGCTTTCTTT.

V usage is TRBV30 and J usage is TRBJ2-3; 9 nucleotides align to TRBD2. Trimming removed 5 bases from V and 4 bases from J; junction bases left unmatched: 7. This CDR3 comprises 14 residues. Germline values: CDR1 GTSNPN, CDR2 SVGIG (reference sequence). The CDR3 DNA follows: TGTGCCTGGGACAGCGGGAGGCGGGCAGATACGCAGTATTTT. Translating gives CAWDSGRRADTQYF.

V and J are TRBV5-1 and TRBJ2-7; D unclear. CDR1 SGHRS and CDR2 YFSETQ come from the germline V gene. V shed 2 bases and J shed 0 bases, with 12 bases lying between them. The CDR3 runs to 15 residues. The CDR3 here is CASSFGPESSYEQYF. The CDR3 region has the DNA TGCGCCAGCAGCTTTGGTCCTGAGAGCTCCTACGAGCAGTACTTC. Based on the CDR3 plus reference TRBV5-1 and TRBJ2-7, the full variable domain is KAGVTQTPRYLIKTRGQQVTLSCSPISGHRSVSWYQQTPGQGLQFLFEYFSETQRNKGNFPGRFSGRQFSNSRSEMNVSTLELGDSALYLCASSFGPESSYEQYFGPGTRLTVT.

The V gene is TRBV10-3, the J gene TRBJ2-7; TRBD2 matches at 9 bases. This CDR3 has 14 residues. From germline, CDR1 is ENHRY and CDR2 SYGVKD. V trimming: 4 bases; J trimming: 5 bases; junction bases outside the gene matches: 6. Here the CDR3 reads CAISGRREGHEQYF. The DNA of the CDR3 is TGTGCCATCAGTGGGCGGCGGGAGGGCCACGAGCAGTACTTC.

The CDR3 DNA is TGTGCCAGCAAGGCCAGCGGGAGGAGTTGGGGGGAGACCCAGTACTTC. This codes for CASKASGRSWGETQYF. V usage is TRBV19 and J usage is TRBJ2-5; 9 bases align to TRBD2. This CDR3 comprises 16 residues. The germline V gene encodes CDR1 LNHDA and CDR2 SQIVND (reference sequence). J gave up 5 bases and V 9 bases, and 16 bases lay outside the gene matches.

V and J are TRBV3-1 (or the pseudogene TRBV3-2) and TRBJ1-2; a possible D gene is TRBD1 (5 bases). Germline-derived CDR1 and CDR2 are LGHDT and YNNKEL (reference sequence). Trimming took 1 base from V and 4 from J, leaving 10 bases between them. CDR3 length equals 14 residues. This chain's CDR3 is CASSQAGDRYGYTF. The CDR3 DNA reads TGTGCCAGCAGCCAAGCGGGGGACCGCTATGGCTACACCTTC.

The rearrangement uses TRBV27 and TRBJ1-1; D gene ambiguous. The V and J ends lost 2 bases and 3 bases respectively, with 7 bases between them. Germline V gene data show CDR1 as MNHEY and CDR2 as SMNVEV (reference sequence). This CDR3 contains 13 residues. As DNA, the CDR3 is TGTGCCAGCAGTTTAAATGCTTACACTGAAGCTTTCTTT. Translation: CASSLNAYTEAFF.

CDR3 nucleotides: TGTGCCAGCAGTTTAAATCAAGAGACCCAGTACTTC. Its protein product is CASSLNQETQYF. The rearrangement joins TRBV28 to TRBJ2-5; D is unclear. V shed 2 bases and J shed 2 bases, with 3 bases lying between them. Germline CDR1 and CDR2: MDHEN and SYDVKM. CDR3 length: 12 residues.

To note about this clone: The sample contains more than one DNA sequence encoding this CDR3. The V gene is TRBV7-9, the J gene TRBJ1-5; D is ambiguous. Per the germline V gene, CDR1 is SEHNR and CDR2 is FQNEAQ (reference sequence). The CDR3 runs to 11 residues. V lost 1 base, J lost 9 bases, and 4 bases lay in between. CDR3 nucleotides: TGTGCCAGCAGCTTAGGAGGGCCCCAGCATTTT. Translation: CASSLGGPQHF.

V gene TRBV5-1 combines with J gene TRBJ2-7; D is ambiguous. Germline V gene sequence: CDR1 SGHRS, CDR2 YFSETQ. V lost 2 bases and J lost 0, with 9 bases in between. CDR3 length: 14 residues. The CDR3: CASSFRPSSYEQYF. CDR3 coding DNA: TGCGCCAGCAGCTTTCGCCCGAGCTCCTACGAGCAGTACTTC.

CDR3 nucleotide sequence: TGTGCCAGCAGTGAAGCGTTGCTAGCGGGAGATAGCGAGCAGTACTTC. Amino acid sequence: CASSEALLAGDSEQYF. The rearrangement joins TRBV2 to TRBJ2-7, with 10 bases aligning to TRBD2. V lost 0 bases and J lost 6; bases outside the gene matches: 8. Germline V gives CDR1 SNHLY, CDR2 FYNNEI. The CDR3 consists of 16 residues.

The rearrangement joins TRBV5-1 to TRBJ2-5, with 8 bases aligning to TRBD2. V lost 1 base and J lost 3; bases outside the gene matches: 8. The germline CDR1 and CDR2 sequences are SGHRS and YFSETQ. This CDR3 is 16 amino acids long. The CDR3 DNA reads as TGCGCCAGCAGCTTGCCTTCTCTACTAGCGGAAGAGACCCAGTACTTC. Protein sequence: CASSLPSLLAEETQYF. The full variable domain, in which reference TRBV5-1 and TRBJ2-5 provide the parts outside the CDR3, is KAGVTQTPRYLIKTRGQQVTLSCSPISGHRSVSWYQQTPGQGLQFLFEYFSETQRNKGNFPGRFSGRQFSNSRSEMNVSTLELGDSALYLCASSLPSLLAEETQYFGPGTRLLVL.

J is TRBJ1-2 and V is TRBV7-2; D remains unclear. Germline CDR1 SGHTA, CDR2 FQGNSA. This CDR3 is built from 15 residues. V dropped 4 bases and J dropped 4 bases, with 16 bases sitting between them. The CDR3 DNA is TGTGCCAGCAGCTCTCGTTTGAGGAGTAGCTATGGCTACACCTTC. It codes for CASSSRLRSSYGYTF.

The rearrangement links TRBV28 to TRBJ2-7; perhaps TRBD1 as D (6 bases). Per the germline V gene, CDR1 is MDHEN and CDR2 is SYDVKM. Trimming pared 6 bases from V and 2 bases from J, leaving 17 bases between. The CDR3 has 15 amino acids. CDR3 protein: CASSVRRQVPYEQYF. In DNA form, the CDR3 reads TGTGCCAGCAGCGTCCGTCGACAGGTACCCTACGAGCAGTACTTC.

The rearrangement joins TRBV3-1 (or the pseudogene TRBV3-2) to TRBJ2-1; 12 positions agree with TRBD2. The CDR3 is 13 amino acids. Germline-derived CDR1 and CDR2 are LGHDT and YNNKEL (reference sequence). V gave up 4 bases and J gave up 10 bases; unmatched junction bases: 2. CDR3 region: CASSPGLAGEQFF. As DNA, the CDR3 is TGTGCCAGCAGCCCCGGACTAGCGGGAGAGCAGTTCTTC.

V usage is TRBV7-8 and J usage is TRBJ2-5, with D maybe TRBD2 (6 bases). The CDR3 runs to 16 residues. Per the germline V gene, CDR1 is SGHVS and CDR2 is FQNEAQ. V was pared by 2 bases and J by 3 bases, with 16 bases between. The CDR3 is CASSLRRAGREETQYF. The CDR3 bases are TGTGCCAGCAGCTTAAGACGGGCCGGGAGAGAAGAGACCCAGTACTTC. The full variable domain, its missing parts supplied by reference TRBV7-8 and TRBJ2-5, is GAGVSQSPRYKVAKRGQDVALRCDPISGHVSLFWYQQALGQGPEFLTYFQNEAQLDKSGLPSDRFFAERPEGSVSTLKIQRTQQEDSAVYLCASSLRRAGREETQYFGPGTRLLVL.

This chain's CDR3 is CAWSFLTGLTDTQYF. Written as DNA, the CDR3 is TGTGCCTGGAGTTTTCTGACAGGCCTCACAGATACGCAGTATTTT. The chain combines TRBV30 with TRBJ2-3; tentative D call: TRBD1 (6 bases). Trimming stripped 2 bases from V and 2 bases from J, with 14 bases between. The V gene's germline CDR1 is GTSNPN and CDR2 SVGIG (reference sequence). CDR3 length: 15 amino acids.